Following are 24 T cell receptor beta chains from one sample sequenced in a study of T cell responses to AZD1222 COVID-19 vaccine. Method: immunoSEQ multiplex PCR; TCRdb's copy keeps in-frame clones and lacks some. This sample has roughly 100,000 clones, with about 85% found just once. Sequencing was performed on peripheral blood, taken on day 0 of AZD1222 vaccination. The source is an adult in good health.

The chain recombines TRBV9 with TRBJ2-1; 9 bases line up with TRBD2. The germline V gene has CDR1 SGDLS and CDR2 YYNGEE. The CDR3 spans 16 residues. V shed 0 bases and J 7 bases; nucleotides not matched to a gene: 8. CDR3 sequence (DNA): TGTGCCAGCAGCGTAGCAGCGGGGGGCTCAGGAAATGAGCAGTTCTTC. Translated, it gives CASSVAAGGSGNEQFF.

The V and J genes are TRBV11-2 and TRBJ1-2; 8 nucleotides line up with TRBD1. CDR1 is SGHAT and CDR2 is FQNNGV in the germline V gene. Trimming took 0 bases from V and 8 from J; bases not matched to a gene: 2. This CDR3 spans 13 amino acids. The CDR3 bases are TGTGCCAGCAGCTTAGACAGGGGGCTCGGCTACACCTTC. Its translation is CASSLDRGLGYTF.

V and J are TRBV30 and TRBJ2-2; no clear D. There are 11 residues in the CDR3. V was trimmed by 8 bases and J by 6 bases, leaving 10 bases between them. Germline V gives CDR1 GTSNPN, CDR2 SVGIG (reference sequence). The CDR3 nucleotides read TGTGCCGTGTTCGAGGCCGGGGAGCTGTTTTTT. This encodes CAVFEAGELFF.

CDR3 in amino acids: CASSVLPGEGTEAFF. DNA of the CDR3: TGTGCCAGCAGTGTTCTCCCAGGTGAAGGCACTGAAGCTTTCTTT. This chain links TRBV6-2 or TRBV6-3 with TRBJ1-1, with D uncertain. Germline CDR1 is MNHEY and CDR2 is SVGEGT. The CDR3 runs to 15 residues. V was trimmed by 5 bases and J by 4 bases, leaving 17 bases between them.

The J gene is TRBJ2-2, the V gene TRBV7-2; the D is unclear. Germline V gene data show CDR1 as SGHTA and CDR2 as FQGNSA. Deletions cut 5 bases from V and 0 bases from J, with 16 bases between. CDR3 length equals 17 residues. This chain's CDR3 is CASSLVPPGANTGELFF. CDR3 DNA: TGTGCCAGCAGCCTAGTTCCACCCGGCGCGAACACCGGGGAGCTGTTTTTT.

This chain connects TRBV18 to TRBJ1-5; TRBD1 is a possible D gene (6 bases). Germline CDR1 reads KGHSH; CDR2 reads LQKENI. The CDR3 extends over 16 amino acids. Trimming cost V 3 bases and J 4 bases, with 16 bases left between them. The CDR3 is CASSPGGSGGNQPQHF. The CDR3 nucleotides read TGTGCCAGCTCACCCGGGGGCTCCGGGGGGAATCAGCCCCAGCATTTT.

The chain is built from TRBV5-5 and TRBJ2-7; D perhaps matches TRBD1 (6 bases). With 3 bases removed from V and 3 bases from J, the gap between germline ends came to 16 bases. Germline CDR1 and CDR2: SGHKS and YYEKEE (reference sequence). The CDR3 extends over 15 amino acids. This CDR3 is CASSSPGQGFYEQYV. CDR3 nucleotides: TGTGCCAGCAGCTCTCCGGGACAAGGATTCTACGAGCAGTACGTC.

The chain uses TRBV19 and TRBJ1-5, with D uncertain. V shed 3 bases and J shed 7 bases, with 7 bases lying between them. The CDR3 sequence is 12 residues long. Germline CDR1 is LNHDA and CDR2 is SQIVND (reference sequence). CDR3 region: CASSMGSQPQHF. The DNA of the CDR3 is TGTGCCAGTAGTATGGGGTCACAGCCCCAGCATTTT.

The rearrangement joins TRBV6-5 to TRBJ1-6; D is unclear. CDR3 size: 16 residues. The germline V gene has CDR1 MNHEY and CDR2 SVGAGI. Trimming stripped 8 bases from V and 7 bases from J, with 21 bases between. The CDR3 reads CASCSNRGGINSPLHF. The CDR3 DNA sequence: TGTGCCAGCTGTTCTAATCGTGGCGGAATAAATTCACCCCTCCACTTT.

The V and J genes are TRBV9 and TRBJ2-3; D remains unclear. Germline V gene data show CDR1 as SGDLS and CDR2 as YYNGEE. CDR3 length equals 13 residues. V lost 2 bases and J 3 bases, leaving 7 bases between the germline ends. The CDR3 coding sequence is TGTGCCAGCAGCGTTGGCAAAACAGATACGCAGTATTTT. Translating gives CASSVGKTDTQYF.

Only one count was recorded for this clone. The rearrangement joins TRBV19 to TRBJ2-7, with D perhaps assigned TRBD1 or TRBD2 (6 bases each). V was pared by 7 bases and J by 2 bases, with 18 bases between. CDR3 size: 15 residues. CDR1 is LNHDA and CDR2 is SQIVND in the germline V gene (reference sequence). CDR3 amino acids: CASTQSSGAAYEQYF. CDR3 nucleotide sequence: TGTGCCAGTACCCAATCTTCGGGGGCCGCCTACGAGCAGTACTTC.

V gene TRBV19 combines with J gene TRBJ1-2, with TRBD1 as a possible D gene (5 bases). The germline gives CDR1 LNHDA, CDR2 SQIVND (reference sequence). The germline V and J ends were trimmed by 6 bases and 7 bases, with 24 bases remaining between them. The CDR3 sequence is 16 residues long. The CDR3 loop is CASSHSRGRRVLGYTF. The CDR3 DNA is TGTGCCAGTAGCCATTCAAGGGGACGGAGGGTACTTGGCTACACCTTC. The full variable domain, with the rest looked up from reference TRBV19 and TRBJ1-2, is DGGITQSPKYLFRKEGQNVTLSCEQNLNHDAMYWYRQDPGQGLRLIYYSQIVNDFQKGDIAEGYSVSREKKESFPLTVTSAQKNPTAFYLCASSHSRGRRVLGYTFGSGTRLTVV.

The rearrangement joins TRBV5-6 to TRBJ2-1, with D perhaps matching TRBD1 or TRBD2 (5 bases each). Germline V gene data show CDR1 as SGHDT and CDR2 as YYEEEE. Trimming stripped 7 bases from V and 9 bases from J, with 14 bases between. There are 12 residues in the CDR3. CDR3 sequence (DNA): TGTGCCAGCTCACTGGGGGATACTGAGCAGTTCTTC. Residues: CASSLGDTEQFF.

This rearrangement joins TRBV12-5 to TRBJ2-2; D is unresolved. Trimming removed 4 bases at V and 4 bases at J, with 28 bases between. Germline V gene lookup returns CDR1 LGHNT and CDR2 FRNRAP. The length of the CDR3 is 20 residues. CDR3 region: CASGSRPKSGDYSPTGELFF. For the CDR3, the DNA is TGTGCTAGTGGTTCCCGGCCCAAGTCCGGTGATTATAGTCCCACCGGGGAGCTGTTTTTT.

V and J are TRBV9 and TRBJ1-4; D remains ambiguous. V lost 0 bases and J lost 3, with 6 bases in between. Germline loops: CDR1 SGDLS, CDR2 YYNGEE. CDR3 length: 14 residues. The CDR3 DNA is TGTGCCAGCAGCGTAGGGGGTTCTAATGAAAAACTGTTTTTT. This encodes CASSVGGSNEKLFF. The full variable domain, rest sourced from reference TRBV9 and TRBJ1-4, is DSGVTQTPKHLITATGQRVTLRCSPRSGDLSVYWYQQSLDQGLQFLIQYYNGEERAKGNILERFSAQQFPDLHSELNLSSLELGDSALYFCASSVGGSNEKLFFGSGTQLSVL.

The table lists this clone with a count of one. The chain has TRBV30 and TRBJ2-5; the D is unclear. The CDR3 runs 15 residues. V lost 2 bases and J lost 1, with 14 bases in between. Germline lookup yields CDR1 GTSNPN and CDR2 SVGIG (reference sequence). CDR3 amino acids: CAWSTGSRPQETQYF. DNA of the CDR3: TGTGCCTGGAGTACGGGCTCAAGGCCCCAAGAGACCCAGTACTTC.

The rearrangement uses TRBV18 and TRBJ1-5; tentatively, D is TRBD1 (6 bases). V was pared by 6 bases and J by 2 bases, with 14 bases between. CDR3 size: 15 residues. Germline V lookup: CDR1 KGHSH, CDR2 LQKENI. DNA for the CDR3: TGTGCCAGCTCCCAAGGGACATCGGGCAATCAGCCCCAGCATTTT. This translates into CASSQGTSGNQPQHF.

The gene calls are TRBV2 and TRBJ2-3; a possible D gene is TRBD1 (5 bases). Germline-derived CDR1 and CDR2 are SNHLY and FYNNEI. This CDR3 comprises 13 residues. The V end lost 7 bases, the J end lost 4 bases, and 12 bases lay between the germline ends. CDR3 nucleotides: TGTGCCAGCACCCAAGAACAGGCAGATACGCAGTATTTT. Its translation: CASTQEQADTQYF.

The chain joins TRBV12-3 or TRBV12-4 to TRBJ1-2; D unresolved. V lost 2 bases to trimming and J lost 13 bases, with 17 bases between them. This CDR3 region has 13 residues. CDR3 in DNA: TGTGCCAGCAGTTTATACGCAGGTTCACCACCCACCTTC. Residues: CASSLYAGSPPTF.

This clone was detected only a few times. This chain uses TRBV19 with TRBJ1-1, with unresolved D. The germline CDR1 and CDR2 sequences are LNHDA and SQIVND (reference sequence). This CDR3 region has 13 residues. Between the trimmed V and J ends, which lost 1 base and 1 base, there was a span of 4 bases. CDR3 nucleotides: TGTGCCAGTAGTATAGGACAGAACACTGAAGCTTTCTTT. It is translated as CASSIGQNTEAFF.

This rearrangement joins TRBV18 to TRBJ2-3; 15 bases line up with TRBD2. This CDR3 is 17 amino acids long. V was clipped by 0 bases and J by 4 bases; unmatched bases: 2. From germline, CDR1 is KGHSH and CDR2 LQKENI. The CDR3: CASSPPGLAGGADTQYF. The DNA of the CDR3 is TGTGCCAGCTCACCACCCGGACTAGCGGGGGGGGCAGATACGCAGTATTTT.

The chain couples TRBV4-3 to TRBJ1-6, with TRBD1 identical over 7 bases. With V trimmed by 4 bases and J by 10 bases, 7 bases remained unmatched. The CDR3 loop spans 14 amino acids. CDR1 and CDR2 (germline): LGHNA, YSLEER. CDR3 region: CASSLDREGSPLHF. The DNA of the CDR3 is TGCGCCAGCAGCCTCGACAGGGAGGGCTCACCCCTCCACTTT.

This chain's CDR3 is CASRAGFYGYTF. DNA for the CDR3: TGTGCCAGCAGAGCAGGGTTTTACGGCTACACCTTC. The V call is TRBV27, the J call TRBJ1-2; possible D gene TRBD1, 5 bases. CDR1 is MNHEY, CDR2 SMNVEV, per germline (reference sequence). Between the trimmed V and J ends, which lost 6 bases and 8 bases, there was a span of 13 bases. The CDR3 is made up of 12 amino acids.

The V and J genes are TRBV25-1 and TRBJ1-2; weak D call: TRBD1 (5 bases). The CDR3 length is 15 residues. Germline V CDR1 and CDR2: MGHDK, SYGVNS. The V gene lost 5 bases and the J gene lost 4 bases, with 17 bases spanning the gap. In DNA, the CDR3 is TGTGCCAGCAGTCCTTCCGGGACGGGTTTCTATGGCTACACCTTC. This gives the protein CASSPSGTGFYGYTF.